This TCR beta chain was obtained from a study of blood T cell repertoires in COVID-19. Produced via immunoSEQ multiplex PCR; TCRdb's table is partial and in-frame only. The table has about 59,000 clones, 79% seen once. The junction had 5 bases not matched to a gene; V was cut back by 1 base and J by 7 bases. Germline lookup yields CDR1 SGHRS and CDR2 YFSETQ. The CDR3 runs to 14 residues. The sequencing input was peripheral blood. The rearrangement uses TRBV5-1 and TRBJ2-7; 10 bases match TRBD2. The source of this sequence is a man in his sixties with acute or convalescent COVID-19. CDR3 amino acids: CASSLTSGVSEQYF. DNA of the CDR3: TGCGCCAGCAGCTTGACTAGCGGGGTGTCGGAGCAGTACTTC.